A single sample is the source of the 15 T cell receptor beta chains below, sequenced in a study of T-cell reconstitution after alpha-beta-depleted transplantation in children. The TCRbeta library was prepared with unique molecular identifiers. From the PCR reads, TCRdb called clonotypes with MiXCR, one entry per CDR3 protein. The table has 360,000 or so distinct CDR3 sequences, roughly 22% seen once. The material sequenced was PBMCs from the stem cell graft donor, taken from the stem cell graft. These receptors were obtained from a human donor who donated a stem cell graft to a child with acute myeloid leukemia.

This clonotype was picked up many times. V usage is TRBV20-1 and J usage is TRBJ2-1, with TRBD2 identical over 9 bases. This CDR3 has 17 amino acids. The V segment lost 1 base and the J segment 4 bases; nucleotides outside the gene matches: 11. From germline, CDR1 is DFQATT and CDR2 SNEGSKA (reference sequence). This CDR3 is CSARAAGAGGIYNEQFF. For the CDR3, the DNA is TGCAGTGCTAGAGCCGCTGGGGCGGGAGGGATATACAATGAGCAGTTCTTC.

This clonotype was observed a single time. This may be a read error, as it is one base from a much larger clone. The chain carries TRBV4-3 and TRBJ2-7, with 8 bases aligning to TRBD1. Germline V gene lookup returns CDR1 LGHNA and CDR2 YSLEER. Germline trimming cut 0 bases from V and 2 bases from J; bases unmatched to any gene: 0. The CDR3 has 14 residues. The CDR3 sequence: CASSQEQGAYEQYF. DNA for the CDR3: TGCGCCAGCAGCCAAGAACAGGGGGCCTACGAGCAGTACTTC.

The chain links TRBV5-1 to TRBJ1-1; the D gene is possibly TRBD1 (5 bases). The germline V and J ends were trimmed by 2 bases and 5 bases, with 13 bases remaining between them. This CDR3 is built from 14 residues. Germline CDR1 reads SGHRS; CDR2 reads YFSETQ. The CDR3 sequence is CASSLSTGRTEAFF. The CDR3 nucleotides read TGCGCCAGCAGCTTAAGTACAGGACGGACTGAAGCTTTCTTT.

CDR3 in DNA: TGCAGTGCTAGAGATCTAGCGGCCTACGAGCAGTACTTC. As protein: CSARDLAAYEQYF. This sequence joins TRBV20-1 and TRBJ2-7; 7 bases are shared with TRBD2. Germline V gene lookup returns CDR1 DFQATT and CDR2 SNEGSKA (reference sequence). Trimming took 0 bases from V and 2 from J; bases not matched to a gene: 1. CDR3 length: 13 residues.

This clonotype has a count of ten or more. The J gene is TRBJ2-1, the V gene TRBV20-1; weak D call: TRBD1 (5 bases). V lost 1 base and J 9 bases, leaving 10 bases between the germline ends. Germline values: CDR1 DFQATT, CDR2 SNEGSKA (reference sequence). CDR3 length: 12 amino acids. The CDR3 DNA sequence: TGCAGTGCTAGAGCGATAGGGGCTGAGCAGTTCTTC. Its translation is CSARAIGAEQFF.

CDR3: CASSEGTSGGPYEQYF. As DNA, the CDR3 is TGTGCCAGCAGTGAAGGGACTAGCGGGGGACCCTACGAGCAGTACTTC. The rearrangement uses TRBV2 and TRBJ2-7; TRBD2 agrees at 13 bases. The CDR3 covers 16 residues. Trimming cost V 1 base and J 2 bases; bases outside gene matches: 2. CDR1 is SNHLY, CDR2 FYNNEI, per germline.

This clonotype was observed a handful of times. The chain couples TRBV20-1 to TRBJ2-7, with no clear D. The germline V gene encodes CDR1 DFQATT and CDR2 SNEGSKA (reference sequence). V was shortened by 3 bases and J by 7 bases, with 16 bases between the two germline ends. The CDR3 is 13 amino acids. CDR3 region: CSARGVGLGEQYF. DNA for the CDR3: TGCAGTGCTAGGGGCGTCGGGCTAGGAGAGCAGTACTTC.

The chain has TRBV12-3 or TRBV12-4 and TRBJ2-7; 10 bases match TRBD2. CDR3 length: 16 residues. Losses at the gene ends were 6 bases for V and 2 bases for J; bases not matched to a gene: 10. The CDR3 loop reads CASSRQTSGTPYEQYF. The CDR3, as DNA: TGTGCCAGCAGCAGACAAACTAGCGGGACACCCTACGAGCAGTACTTC.

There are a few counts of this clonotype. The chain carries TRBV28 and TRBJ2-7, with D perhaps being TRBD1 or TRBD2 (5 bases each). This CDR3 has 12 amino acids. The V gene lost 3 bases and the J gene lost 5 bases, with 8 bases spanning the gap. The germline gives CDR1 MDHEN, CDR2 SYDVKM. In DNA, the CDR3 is TGTGCCAGCAGTTTTGGGACGCACGAGCAGTACTTC. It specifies CASSFGTHEQYF.

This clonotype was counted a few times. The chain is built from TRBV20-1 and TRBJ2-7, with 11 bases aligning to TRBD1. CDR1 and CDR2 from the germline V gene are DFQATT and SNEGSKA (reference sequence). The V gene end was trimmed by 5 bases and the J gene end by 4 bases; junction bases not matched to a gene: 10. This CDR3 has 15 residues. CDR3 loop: CSAAVTGQGAYEQYF. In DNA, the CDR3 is TGCAGTGCTGCAGTAACCGGACAGGGGGCATACGAGCAGTACTTC.

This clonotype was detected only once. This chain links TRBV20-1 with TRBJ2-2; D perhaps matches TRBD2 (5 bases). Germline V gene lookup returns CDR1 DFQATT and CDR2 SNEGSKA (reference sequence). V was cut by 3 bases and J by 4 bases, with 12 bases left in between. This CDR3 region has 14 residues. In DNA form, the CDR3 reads TGCAGTGCTAGGCATCGAGGGAGCACCGGGGAGCTGTTTTTT. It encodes CSARHRGSTGELFF.

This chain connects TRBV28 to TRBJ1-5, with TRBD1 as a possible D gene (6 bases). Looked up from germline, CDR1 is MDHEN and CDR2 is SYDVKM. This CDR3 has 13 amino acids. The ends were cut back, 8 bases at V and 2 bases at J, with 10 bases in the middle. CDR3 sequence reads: CASQGMGNQPQHF. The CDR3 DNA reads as TGTGCCAGCCAGGGGATGGGCAATCAGCCCCAGCATTTT.

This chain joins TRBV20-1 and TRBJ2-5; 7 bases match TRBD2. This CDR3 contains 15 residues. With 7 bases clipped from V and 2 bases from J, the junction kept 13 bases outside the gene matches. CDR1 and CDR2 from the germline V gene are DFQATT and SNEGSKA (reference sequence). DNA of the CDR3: TGCAGTGTTCTAGCGGAAATGAAAAAACAAGAGACCCAGTACTTC. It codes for CSVLAEMKKQETQYF.

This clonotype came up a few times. CDR3 in amino acids: CASSVGLLSVYEQYF. The CDR3 DNA follows: TGTGCCAGCAGCGTAGGACTTTTGAGCGTCTACGAGCAGTACTTC. V usage is TRBV9 and J usage is TRBJ2-7; D call uncertain. V was cut by 0 bases and J by 3 bases, with 13 bases left in between. This CDR3 has 15 amino acids. The germline V gene encodes CDR1 SGDLS and CDR2 YYNGEE. Based on the CDR3 plus reference TRBV9 and TRBJ2-7, the full variable domain is DSGVTQTPKHLITATGQRVTLRCSPRSGDLSVYWYQQSLDQGLQFLIQYYNGEERAKGNILERFSAQQFPDLHSELNLSSLELGDSALYFCASSVGLLSVYEQYFGPGTRLTVT.

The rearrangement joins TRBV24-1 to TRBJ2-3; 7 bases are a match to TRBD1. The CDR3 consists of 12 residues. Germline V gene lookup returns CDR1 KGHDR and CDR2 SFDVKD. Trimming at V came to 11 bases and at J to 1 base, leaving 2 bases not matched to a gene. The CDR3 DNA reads TGTGCCATCGGACAGGGCACAGATACGCAGTATTTT. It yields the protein CAIGQGTDTQYF.